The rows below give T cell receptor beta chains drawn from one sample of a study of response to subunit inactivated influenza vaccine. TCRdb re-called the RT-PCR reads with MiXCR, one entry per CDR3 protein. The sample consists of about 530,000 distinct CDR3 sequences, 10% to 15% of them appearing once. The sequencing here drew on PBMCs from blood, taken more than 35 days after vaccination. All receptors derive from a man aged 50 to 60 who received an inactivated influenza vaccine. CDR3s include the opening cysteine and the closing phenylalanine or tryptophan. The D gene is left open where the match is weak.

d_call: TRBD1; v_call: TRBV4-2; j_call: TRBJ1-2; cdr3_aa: CASSQDIGTDYGYTF
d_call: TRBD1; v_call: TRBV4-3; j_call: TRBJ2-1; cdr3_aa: CASSLDGQASYNEQFF
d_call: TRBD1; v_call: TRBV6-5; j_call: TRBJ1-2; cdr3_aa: CASSYSTGGFGYTF
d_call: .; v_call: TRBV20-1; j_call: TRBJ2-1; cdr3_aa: CSARDGGAGPARGQFF
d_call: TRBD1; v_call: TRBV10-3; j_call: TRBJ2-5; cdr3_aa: CAISRTGQETQYF
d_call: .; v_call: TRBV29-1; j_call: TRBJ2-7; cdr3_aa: CSVILPYEQYF
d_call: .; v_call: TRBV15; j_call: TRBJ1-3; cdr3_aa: CATSRNGSPGNTIYF
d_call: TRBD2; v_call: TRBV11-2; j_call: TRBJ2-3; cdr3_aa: CASRTGTSGSLTTDTQYF
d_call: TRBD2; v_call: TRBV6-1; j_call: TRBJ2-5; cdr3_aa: CASTLGLAGATRETQYF
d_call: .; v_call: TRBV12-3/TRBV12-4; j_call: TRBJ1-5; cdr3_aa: CASSFPGAGQPQHF
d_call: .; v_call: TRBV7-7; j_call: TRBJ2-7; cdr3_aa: CASSAYRAGEQYF
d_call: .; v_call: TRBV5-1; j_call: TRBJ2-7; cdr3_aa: CASSPSGGAQTYEQYF
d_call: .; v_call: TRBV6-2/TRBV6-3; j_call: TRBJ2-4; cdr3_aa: CASRGWRSGNIQYF
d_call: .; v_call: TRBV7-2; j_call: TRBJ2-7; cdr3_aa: CASSARGYEQYF
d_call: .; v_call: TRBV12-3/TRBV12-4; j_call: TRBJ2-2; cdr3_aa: CASSINRGTGELFF
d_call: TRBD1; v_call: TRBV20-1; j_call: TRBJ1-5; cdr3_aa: CSAATGGAGQPQHF
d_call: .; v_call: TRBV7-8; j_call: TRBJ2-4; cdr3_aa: CASSLSSTAFPLAKNIQYF
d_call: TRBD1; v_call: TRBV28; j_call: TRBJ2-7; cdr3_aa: CASTKFRTGDYEQYF
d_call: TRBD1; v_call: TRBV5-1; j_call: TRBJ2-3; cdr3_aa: CASSFGQGATDTQYF
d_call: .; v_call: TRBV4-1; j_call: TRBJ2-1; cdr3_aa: CASSRTFGDSSYNEQFF
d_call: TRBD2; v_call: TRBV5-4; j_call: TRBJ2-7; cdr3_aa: CASSFTSGSDEQYF
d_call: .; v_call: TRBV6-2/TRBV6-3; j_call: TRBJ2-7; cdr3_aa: CASTNPLIGQYF
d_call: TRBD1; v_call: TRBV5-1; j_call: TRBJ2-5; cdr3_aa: CASSLAVTGNPETQYF
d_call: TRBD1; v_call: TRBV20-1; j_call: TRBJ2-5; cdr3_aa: CSAREDRDIFEETQYF
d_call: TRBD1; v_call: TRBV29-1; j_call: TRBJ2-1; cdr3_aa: CSVEDDRAYEQFF
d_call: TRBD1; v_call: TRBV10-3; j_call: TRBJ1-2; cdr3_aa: CAISEEQTSTGRGYTF
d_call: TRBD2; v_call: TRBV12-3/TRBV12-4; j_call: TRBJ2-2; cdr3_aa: CASSNSGSNTGELFF
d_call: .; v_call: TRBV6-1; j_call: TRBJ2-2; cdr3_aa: CASRKPGATGELFF
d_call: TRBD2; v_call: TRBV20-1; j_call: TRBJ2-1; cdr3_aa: CSANKGGGNEQFF
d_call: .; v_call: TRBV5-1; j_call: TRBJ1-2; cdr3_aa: CASSLNQRNNYGYTF
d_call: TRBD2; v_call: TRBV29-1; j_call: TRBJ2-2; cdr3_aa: CSALPSGHNTGELFF
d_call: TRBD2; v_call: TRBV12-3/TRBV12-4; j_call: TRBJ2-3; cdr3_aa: CASSPRLAGGRGDTQYF
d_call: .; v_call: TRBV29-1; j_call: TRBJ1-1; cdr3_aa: CSVVRDTEAFF
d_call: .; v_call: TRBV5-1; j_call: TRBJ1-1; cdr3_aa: CASSLAPAASLNTEAFF
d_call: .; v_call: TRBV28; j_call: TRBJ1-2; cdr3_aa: CASGDSTNYGYTF
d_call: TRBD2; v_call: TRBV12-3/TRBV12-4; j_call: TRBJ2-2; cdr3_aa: CASRPGTSGPTEGRSGELFF
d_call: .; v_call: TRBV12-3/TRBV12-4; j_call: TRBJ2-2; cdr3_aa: CASSFGSPVAGELFF
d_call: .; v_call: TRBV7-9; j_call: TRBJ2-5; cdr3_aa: CASIYGETQYF
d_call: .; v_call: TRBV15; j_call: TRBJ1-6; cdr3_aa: CATSRGRGNSPLHF
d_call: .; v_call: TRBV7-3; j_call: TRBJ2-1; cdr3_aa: CASSLYGDYNEQFF
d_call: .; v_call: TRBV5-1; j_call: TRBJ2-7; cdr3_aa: CASSLAPVDGNEQYF
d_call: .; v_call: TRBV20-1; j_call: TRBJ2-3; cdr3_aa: CSARDLSQYF
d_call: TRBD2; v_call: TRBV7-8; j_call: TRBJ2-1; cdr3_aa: CASSLISGTYNEQFF
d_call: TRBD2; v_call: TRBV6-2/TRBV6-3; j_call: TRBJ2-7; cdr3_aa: CATKGLAGGEQYF